These 18 T cell receptor beta chains were sequenced from one sample in a study of T cells in localized non-small cell lung cancer. The method was immunoSEQ multiplex PCR; TCRdb's version includes in-frame clones alone and lacks a portion of them. The table includes approximately 2,100 clones, around a quarter detected once. Sequenced here: lung tumor tissue, sampled before any cancer treatment. The receptors derive from a male donor aged 60 or over with stage III lung adenocarcinoma.

Here the CDR3 DNA reads TGCAGCGTTGAAGGGGCAGGGGGCTCTGGAAACACCATATATTTT. Protein sequence: CSVEGAGGSGNTIYF. V gene TRBV29-1 combines with J gene TRBJ1-3; 7 positions agree with TRBD1. After removal of 1 base from V and 0 bases from J, the junction contained 3 bases not matched to a gene. Germline lookup yields CDR1 SQVTM and CDR2 ANQGSEA. The length of the CDR3 is 15 residues.

The J gene is TRBJ1-1, the V gene TRBV18, with TRBD1 matching over 7 bases. The CDR3 has 13 residues. The V segment lost 3 bases and the J segment 6 bases; nucleotides outside the gene matches: 4. The germline gives CDR1 KGHSH, CDR2 LQKENI. The CDR3 DNA reads TGTGCCAGCTCACCCCAAGGGGGCTCTGAAGCTTTCTTT. Its protein is CASSPQGGSEAFF.

This chain connects TRBV18 to TRBJ2-2; the D gene could be TRBD1 or TRBD2 (5 bases each). The CDR3 consists of 15 residues. Germline CDR1 is KGHSH and CDR2 is LQKENI. V was trimmed by 3 bases and J by 5 bases, leaving 13 bases between them. For the CDR3, the DNA is TGTGCCAGCTCACCGACGGGGCGCGGTACCGGGGAGCTGTTTTTT. Amino acids: CASSPTGRGTGELFF.

This sequence joins TRBV7-5 and TRBJ1-2. TRBV7-5 is a pseudogene. This CDR3 spans 17 amino acids. CDR3 nucleotide sequence: TGTGCCAGCAGCTTGGGTACTGGGGGGCTCCGAGACTATGGCTACACCTTC. Its protein is CASSLGTGGLRDYGYTF.

This clone came up a few times. The rearrangement links TRBV6-8 to TRBJ2-1, with D unresolved. The CDR3 is made up of 14 amino acids. CDR1 MNHGY and CDR2 SAAAGT come from the germline V gene. The V end lost 5 bases, the J end lost 0 bases, and 8 bases lay between the germline ends. DNA of the CDR3: TGTGCCAGCAGTCGGACCGGCTCCTACAATGAGCAGTTCTTC. Protein sequence: CASSRTGSYNEQFF.

The CDR3 DNA reads TGTGCCAGCAGTTACGGGATAGTCCCTTCTACCCAAAAACTGTTTTTT. Translation gives CASSYGIVPSTQKLFF. The chain couples TRBV6-7 to TRBJ1-4; D ambiguous. TRBV6-7 is an ORF for which the function is uncertain. The ends were cut back, 2 bases at V and 9 bases at J, with 19 bases in the middle. This CDR3 comprises 16 residues.

By frequency in the sample, this clone is medium-sized (0.01 to 0.1%). V gene TRBV6-8 combines with J gene TRBJ1-2; D remains unclear. This CDR3 comprises 14 residues. V was shortened by 4 bases and J by 3 bases, with 12 bases between the two germline ends. Germline loops: CDR1 MNHGY, CDR2 SAAAGT. For the CDR3, the DNA is TGTGCCAGCAGTTTTTGGCCTGATGACTATGGCTACACCTTC. It yields the protein CASSFWPDDYGYTF.

The chain has TRBV7-1 and TRBJ1-1; D not certain. TRBV7-1 is an ORF for which the function is uncertain. The germline V and J ends were trimmed by 4 bases and 4 bases, with 10 bases remaining between them. CDR3 size: 13 residues. The CDR3 loop is CASSLTAATEAFF. CDR3 DNA: TGTGCCAGCAGCTTAACGGCGGCCACTGAAGCTTTCTTT.

This rearrangement joins TRBV23-1 to TRBJ2-5; 8 positions match TRBD1. TRBV23-1 is an ORF, with its function uncertain. The CDR3 is 14 amino acids. V was clipped by 6 bases and J by 7 bases; unmatched bases: 10. CDR3 DNA sequence: TGCGCCAGCAGCCAAGGGATCCAGGGGGCGACCCAGTACTTC. Translation: CASSQGIQGATQYF.

V usage is TRBV28 and J usage is TRBJ1-5; D remains unclear. Germline V gene sequence: CDR1 MDHEN, CDR2 SYDVKM. CDR3 length: 12 amino acids. The V gene lost 5 bases and the J gene lost 7 bases, with 9 bases spanning the gap. CDR3 DNA: TGTGCCAGCAGTCTATTCGCCCAGCCCCAGCATTTT. This encodes CASSLFAQPQHF.

The V gene is TRBV19, the J gene TRBJ2-7; a weak D match, TRBD2 (6 bases). The ends were cut back, 10 bases at V and 7 bases at J, with 17 bases in the middle. Germline V CDR1 and CDR2: LNHDA, SQIVND (reference sequence). The CDR3 is made up of 12 amino acids. The chain's CDR3 is CATSGGLGEQYF. DNA for the CDR3: TGTGCCACCAGTGGGGGGTTAGGAGAGCAGTACTTC.

CDR3 amino acids: CASSRAGNTEAFF. The CDR3 DNA reads as TGTGCCAGCAGTCGAGCAGGGAACACTGAAGCTTTCTTT. This rearrangement joins TRBV6-8 to TRBJ1-1, with unresolved D. V gave up 5 bases and J gave up 1 base, with 8 bases separating them. The CDR3 is made up of 13 amino acids. Germline CDR1 reads MNHGY; CDR2 reads SAAAGT.

Relative to its sample, this clone is medium-sized. The CDR3 coding sequence is TGTGCCAGCTCACCACAGGGTAACACTGAAGCTTTCTTT. Translated, it gives CASSPQGNTEAFF. The chain has TRBV18 and TRBJ1-1, with unresolved D. CDR1 and CDR2 from the germline V gene are KGHSH and LQKENI. This CDR3 comprises 13 residues. Trimming stripped 1 base from V and 2 bases from J, with 5 bases between.

The V and J genes are TRBV28 and TRBJ1-5; D uncertain. The germline V and J ends were trimmed by 3 bases and 3 bases, with 18 bases remaining between them. Germline CDR1 is MDHEN and CDR2 is SYDVKM. The CDR3 runs to 17 residues. Here the CDR3 reads CASSFRGTLGANQPQHF. Here the CDR3 DNA reads TGTGCCAGCAGTTTCCGGGGAACGCTGGGTGCCAATCAGCCCCAGCATTTT.

This sequence joins TRBV11-3 and TRBJ1-1; unclear D gene. This CDR3 is 15 amino acids long. V was shortened by 1 base and J by 3 bases, with 12 bases between the two germline ends. From germline, CDR1 is SGHNT and CDR2 YENEEA. CDR3 bases: TGTGCCAGCAGCTTAGGCTCTCCCAGATACACTGAAGCTTTCTTT. Encoded protein: CASSLGSPRYTEAFF.

This clone was seen a handful of times. The genes are TRBV6-8 and TRBJ2-4; 8 nucleotides match TRBD2. After removal of 2 bases from V and 8 bases from J, the junction contained 5 bases not matched to a gene. The CDR3 loop spans 14 amino acids. Germline V CDR1 and CDR2: MNHGY, SAAAGT. For the CDR3, the DNA is TGTGCCAGCAGTTACGATTTGCGGGGGGACATTCAGTACTTC. Protein product: CASSYDLRGDIQYF.

In its sample, this clone ranks as large. The rearrangement links TRBV11-3 to TRBJ2-7; 15 nucleotides line up with TRBD2. This CDR3 comprises 17 residues. Germline trimming cut 5 bases from V and 3 bases from J; bases unmatched to any gene: 8. The germline V gene encodes CDR1 SGHNT and CDR2 YENEEA. CDR3 sequence (DNA): TGTGCCAGCAGCCCAGGACTAGCGGGAGGGCGAAACTACGAGCAGTACTTC. Translating it yields CASSPGLAGGRNYEQYF.

This chain joins TRBV18 and TRBJ1-2; D is uncertain. This CDR3 has 16 amino acids. CDR1 and CDR2 (germline): KGHSH, LQKENI. The V and J ends lost 2 bases and 4 bases respectively, with 17 bases between them. The CDR3 DNA reads TGTGCCAGCTCACCATCGGCCTCTCCGGGAGGCTATGGCTACACCTTC. Translation gives CASSPSASPGGYGYTF.